A single T cell receptor (beta chain) is shown here with its context. This clone was detected only once. Which antigen it targets is not known. No clone much larger than this one lies a single base away; base qualities are absent. The receptor library was made with the immunoSEQ multiplex PCR assay. In its TCRdb copy, this immuneACCESS table keeps in-frame sequences only and misses some clones. Where compared with another copy, unresolved V genes explain less than half of these, and the others have no known cause. This sample lists about 120,000 clones; 88% were detected once. Jointly, the top ten make up around 3.3% of the sample. This entry comes from a study of control samples from healthy donors and cancer patients (dated by TCRdb to about 2020). The receptor was derived from a man aged 40-49 years in good health. The sample consisted of blood.

CDR3 protein: CASSTSQPGRGNEKLFF. The base sequence is TGTGCCAGCAGCACGTCCCAGCCCGGAAGGGGTAATGAAAAACTGTTTTTT. Here the chain combines TRBV27 and TRBJ1-4; TRBD1 is possibly the D segment (5 matching bases). The germline V gene (reference sequence) provides CDR1 MNHEY and CDR2 SMNVEV. The V and J ends are trimmed by 6 bases and 4 bases, leaving 21 bases between them. The CDR3 runs 17 amino acids, cysteine and phenylalanine included. Solely the CDR3 DNA is kept, with 51 bases framed from the first base.